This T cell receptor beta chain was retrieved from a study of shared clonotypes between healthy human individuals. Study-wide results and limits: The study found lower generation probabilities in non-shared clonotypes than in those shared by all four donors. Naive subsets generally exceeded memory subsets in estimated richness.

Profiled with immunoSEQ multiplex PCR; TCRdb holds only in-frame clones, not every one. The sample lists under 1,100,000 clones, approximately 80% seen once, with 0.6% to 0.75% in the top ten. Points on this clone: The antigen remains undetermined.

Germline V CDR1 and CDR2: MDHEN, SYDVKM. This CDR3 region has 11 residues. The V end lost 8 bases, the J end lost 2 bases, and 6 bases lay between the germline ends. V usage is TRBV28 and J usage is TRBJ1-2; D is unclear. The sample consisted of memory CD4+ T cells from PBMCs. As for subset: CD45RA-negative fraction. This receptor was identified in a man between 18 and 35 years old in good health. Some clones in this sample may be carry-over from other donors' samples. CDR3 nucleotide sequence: TGTGCCAGCTACAAGAACTATGGCTACACCTTC. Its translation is CASYKNYGYTF.